Presented here are 2 T cell receptor beta chains from one specimen sequenced in a study of cytomegalovirus exposure and HLA in healthy donors. The study ran its PCR with 60 Vbeta and 13 Jbeta primers. Profiled with immunoSEQ multiplex PCR; TCRdb holds only in-frame clones, not every one. The data show some 60,000 clones, 87% seen once. The sample was PBMCs. The receptor source for this set is a man between 18 and 29 years old in good health and CMV-seronegative.

The V call is TRBV18, the J call TRBJ2-7; 9 nucleotides match TRBD1. This CDR3 comprises 14 residues. In germline, CDR1 is KGHSH, CDR2 LQKENI. The trim removed 0 bases at V and 5 bases at J, leaving 2 bases unmatched. The CDR3 is CASSPPDRGDEQYF. The CDR3 DNA sequence: TGTGCCAGCTCACCACCGGACAGGGGTGACGAGCAGTACTTC.

In its sample, this clone was seen once. J is TRBJ2-2 and V is TRBV4-1, with 10 bases fitting TRBD1. The CDR3 runs 15 residues. The V gene's germline CDR1 is MGHRA and CDR2 YSYEKL. Trimming cost V 6 bases and J 13 bases; bases outside gene matches: 14. The CDR3 here is CASSDRTGGARWLFF. CDR3 nucleotides: TGCGCCAGCAGTGACCGGACAGGGGGTGCAAGATGGCTGTTTTTT.